The sequence of this T cell receptor beta chain was determined in a study of blood T cells in healthy people across ages (dated by TCRdb to the mid-2010s). In the study overall: In model experiments, template switching captured roughly one uniquely barcoded TCR beta cDNA molecule for every two T cells. Age-related changes in TCR beta repertoire diversity were measured in the study by deep sequencing normalized with unique cDNA molecular identifiers. The donors were divided into four age groups: young (average approximately 16 years), middle-aged (approximately 41), aged (about 62) and long-lived (approximately 74). Donors of different ages were randomly distributed across sequencing lanes to avoid experimental bias. The study analyzed two additional independent replicas of 1 million unique cDNA reads from the same blood draw for two donors, one aged 18 to 29 and one aged 80 or older. The study at large found these results: Compared with the aged group, the long-lived group had more naive CD4+ T cells, fewer expanded clones and increased TCR diversity, suggesting age selection. Because donor CMV infection status was unknown, age-related changes in expanded clonotypes were potentially confounded. Conclusive comparison of naive and antigen-experienced compartments was prevented by the profiling of bulk unsorted PBMCs. There was a strong correlation between observed TCR beta diversity and the percentage of naive T cells measured by flow cytometry. Observed TCR beta diversity per million T cells fell roughly linearly with age, and a significant reduction was already apparent by age approximately 41. Estimates of total diversity from one million sequenced T cells were regarded as lower bounds and underestimates.

This clonotype was observed a handful of times. The target of this receptor is not known. Per-nucleotide qualities are absent, and no much larger clonotype sits a single base away. Library creation used 5' RACE. TCRdb records Illumina HiSeq 2500 as the sequencer. The second PCR ran for about 7 to 11 cycles and used a J-beta primer mix along with a sample-barcoded 5' primer. A template-switch 5' adaptor carrying 12 random nucleotides introduced a unique molecular identifier onto each TCR beta cDNA molecule. At least 3 million CDR3-containing paired-end reads were obtained from each sample. All of the RNA was converted into first-strand cDNA using the Mint cDNA synthesis kit, with a TRBC-specific oligonucleotide serving as the primer. All cDNA was treated with uracil-DNA glycosylase and then went through a first 18-cycle PCR with the universal primers M1SS and BC2_uni_R. The paper's data handling went like this. Each sample was normalized by randomly selecting 1 million high-quality reads, each carrying a distinct molecular identifier. Instead of being binned into consensus sequences, reads that shared molecular identifiers were thrown out. CDR3 identification, clonotype clustering and error correction used MiTCR with a Q25 quality threshold and the strictest error-elimination algorithm. Lower-bound total TCR beta diversity was estimated with a nonparametric unseen species model using Euler transformation. The public reads were quality trimmed at Q25 with fastp and then assembled into clones with MiXCR by TCRdb, keeping productive beta chains. Every distinct CDR3 protein forms one entry, paired with its most common genes and DNA. These V and J calls originate from TCRdb's pipeline instead of the authors' own analysis. Recorded for this sample are about 1.8 million distinct CDR3 sequences; about 50% of them occurred a single time. Around 2.1% of the sample belongs to the ten largest clones.

The germline V and J ends show losses of 4 bases and 2 bases respectively, and no gene match explains 17 bases of the junction. Taken from cysteine to phenylalanine, the CDR3 has 20 residues. Only CDR3 DNA is held: 60 bases, read in frame from base 1. Based on the germline V gene (reference sequence), the CDR1 and CDR2 sequences are PRHDT and FYEKMQ. Donors were a few dozen systemically healthy Caucasian individuals from Russia aged roughly 6 to 95 years. Approximately 9.7 milliliters of peripheral blood were drawn from each donor into EDTA-treated Vacutainer tubes. Ficoll-Paque density-gradient centrifugation was used to isolate PBMCs, with at least 6.5 million per sample. Trizol reagent was used to extract total RNA from the PBMCs, yielding at least 6 micrograms per sample. For every donor, flow cytometry on a PBMC aliquot measured the percentage of naive CD45RAhigh/CD27high T cells.

Sequenced material: blood. The origin of this receptor is a woman between 40 and 50 years old in good health. This chain is built from TRBV13 and TRBJ2-3; TRBD2 lines up with 11 middle nucleotides. The encoded CDR3 is CASSSPNFKTSGAPTDTQYF. The nucleotides are TGTGCCAGCAGCTCACCCAATTTCAAGACTAGCGGGGCACCCACAGATACGCAGTATTTT.